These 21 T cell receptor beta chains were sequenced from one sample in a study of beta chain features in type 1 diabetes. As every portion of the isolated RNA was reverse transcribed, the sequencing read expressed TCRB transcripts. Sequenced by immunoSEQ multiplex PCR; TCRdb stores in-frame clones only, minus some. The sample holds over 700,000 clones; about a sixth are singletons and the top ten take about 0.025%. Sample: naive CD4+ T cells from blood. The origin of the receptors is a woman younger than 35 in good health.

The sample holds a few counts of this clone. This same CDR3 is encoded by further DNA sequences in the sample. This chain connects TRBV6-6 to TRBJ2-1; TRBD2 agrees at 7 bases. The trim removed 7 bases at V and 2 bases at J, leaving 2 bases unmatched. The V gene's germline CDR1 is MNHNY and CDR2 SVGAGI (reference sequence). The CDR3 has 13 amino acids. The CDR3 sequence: CASTLAAYNEQFF. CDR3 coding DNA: TGTGCCAGCACGCTAGCGGCCTACAATGAGCAGTTCTTC.

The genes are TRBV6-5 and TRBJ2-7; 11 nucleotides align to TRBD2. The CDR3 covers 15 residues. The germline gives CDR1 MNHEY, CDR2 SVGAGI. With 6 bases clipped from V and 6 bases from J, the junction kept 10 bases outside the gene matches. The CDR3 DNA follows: TGTGCCAGCAGCCAGAGCGTCCTAGCGGGAGGCGAGCAGTACTTC. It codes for CASSQSVLAGGEQYF.

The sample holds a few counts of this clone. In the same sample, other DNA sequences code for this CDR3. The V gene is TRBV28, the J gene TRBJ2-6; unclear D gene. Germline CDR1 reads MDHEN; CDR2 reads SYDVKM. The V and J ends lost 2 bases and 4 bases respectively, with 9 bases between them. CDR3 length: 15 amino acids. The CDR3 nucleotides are TGTGCCAGCAGTTTACAGGCCAGCGGGGCCAACGTCCTGACTTTC. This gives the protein CASSLQASGANVLTF. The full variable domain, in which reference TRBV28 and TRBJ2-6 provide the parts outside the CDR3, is DVKVTQSSRYLVKRTGEKVFLECVQDMDHENMFWYRQDPGLGLRLIYFSYDVKMKEKGDIPEGYSVSREKKERFSLILESASTNQTSMYLCASSLQASGANVLTFGAGSRLTVL.

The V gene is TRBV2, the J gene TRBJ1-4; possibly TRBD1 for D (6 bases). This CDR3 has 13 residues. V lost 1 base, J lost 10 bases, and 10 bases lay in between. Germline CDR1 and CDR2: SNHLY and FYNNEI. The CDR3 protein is CASSEVQGGKLFF. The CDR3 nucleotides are TGTGCCAGCAGTGAAGTACAGGGTGGAAAACTGTTTTTT.

The CDR3 loop is CASSLGLGGANTEAFF. Written as DNA, the CDR3 is TGTGCCAGCAGCTTGGGTTTGGGGGGAGCGAACACTGAAGCTTTCTTT. The chain couples TRBV5-4 to TRBJ1-1; D is perhaps TRBD1 (5 bases). The germline CDR1 and CDR2 sequences are SGHNT and YYREEE (reference sequence). The CDR3 has 16 residues. Trimming stripped 0 bases from V and 1 base from J, with 13 bases between. Drawing the rest from reference TRBV5-4 and TRBJ1-1, the complete variable domain is ETGVTQSPTHLIKTRGQQVTLRCSSQSGHNTVSWYQQALGQGPQFIFQYYREEENGRGNFPPRFSGLQFPNYSSELNVNALELDDSALYLCASSLGLGGANTEAFFGQGTRLTVV.

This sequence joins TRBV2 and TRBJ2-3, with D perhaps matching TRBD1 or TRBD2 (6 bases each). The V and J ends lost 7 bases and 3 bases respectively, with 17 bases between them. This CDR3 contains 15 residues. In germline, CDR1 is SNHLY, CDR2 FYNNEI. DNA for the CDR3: TGTGCCAGCAAGACAGGAGGGCCATTGACAGATACGCAGTATTTT. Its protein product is CASKTGGPLTDTQYF.

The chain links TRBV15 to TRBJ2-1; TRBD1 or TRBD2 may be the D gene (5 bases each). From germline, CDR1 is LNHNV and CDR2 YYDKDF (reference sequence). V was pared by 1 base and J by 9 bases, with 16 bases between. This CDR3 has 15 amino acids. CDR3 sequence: CATSRGGAPIVEQFF. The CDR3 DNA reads TGTGCCACCAGCAGAGGAGGGGCGCCCATCGTTGAGCAGTTCTTC.

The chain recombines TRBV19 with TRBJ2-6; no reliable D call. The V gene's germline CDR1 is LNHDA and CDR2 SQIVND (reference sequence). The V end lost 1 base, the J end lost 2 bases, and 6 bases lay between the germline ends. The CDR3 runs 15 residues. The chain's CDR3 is CASSIGEAGANVLTF. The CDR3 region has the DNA TGTGCCAGTAGTATAGGTGAGGCTGGGGCCAACGTCCTGACTTTC.

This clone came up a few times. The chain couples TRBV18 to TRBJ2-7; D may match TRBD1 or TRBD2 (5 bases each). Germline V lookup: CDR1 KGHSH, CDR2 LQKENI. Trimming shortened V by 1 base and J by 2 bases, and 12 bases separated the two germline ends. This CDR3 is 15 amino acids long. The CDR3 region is CASSPHRDATYEQYF. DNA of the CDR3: TGTGCCAGCTCACCACACCGGGACGCAACCTACGAGCAGTACTTC.

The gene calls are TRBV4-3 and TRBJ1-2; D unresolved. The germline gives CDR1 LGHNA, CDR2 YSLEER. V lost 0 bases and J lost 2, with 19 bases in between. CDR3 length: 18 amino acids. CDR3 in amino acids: CASSQDDSRAPLNYGYTF. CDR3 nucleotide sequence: TGCGCCAGCAGCCAAGATGATAGTCGGGCTCCACTGAACTATGGCTACACCTTC.

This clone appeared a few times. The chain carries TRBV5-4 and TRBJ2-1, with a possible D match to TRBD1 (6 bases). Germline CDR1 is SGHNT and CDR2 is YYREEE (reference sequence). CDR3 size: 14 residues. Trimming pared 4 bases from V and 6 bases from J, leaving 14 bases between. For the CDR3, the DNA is TGTGCCAGCAGCCCCAGGGACAAAGGCAATGAGCAGTTCTTC. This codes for CASSPRDKGNEQFF. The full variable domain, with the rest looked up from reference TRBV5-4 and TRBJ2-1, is ETGVTQSPTHLIKTRGQQVTLRCSSQSGHNTVSWYQQALGQGPQFIFQYYREEENGRGNFPPRFSGLQFPNYSSELNVNALELDDSALYLCASSPRDKGNEQFFGPGTRLTVL.

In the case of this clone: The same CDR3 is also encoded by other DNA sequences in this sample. The CDR3 nucleotides read TGTGCCAGCAGCCTACTAGCGGGAGAGTACAATGAGCAGTTCTTC. This codes for CASSLLAGEYNEQFF. The chain couples TRBV2 to TRBJ2-1; 11 bases line up with TRBD2. Germline V gene sequence: CDR1 SNHLY, CDR2 FYNNEI. This CDR3 is built from 15 residues. Germline trimming cut 6 bases from V and 4 bases from J; bases unmatched to any gene: 5.

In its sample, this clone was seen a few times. The CDR3 sequence: CATSRDLLGAYGYTF. CDR3 nucleotide sequence: TGTGCCACCAGCAGAGATCTCTTGGGGGCTTATGGCTACACCTTC. This chain connects TRBV15 to TRBJ1-2; the D gene is possibly TRBD1 (6 bases). The CDR3 totals 15 residues. Germline CDR1 LNHNV, CDR2 YYDKDF (reference sequence). V lost 0 bases and J 5 bases, leaving 13 bases between the germline ends.

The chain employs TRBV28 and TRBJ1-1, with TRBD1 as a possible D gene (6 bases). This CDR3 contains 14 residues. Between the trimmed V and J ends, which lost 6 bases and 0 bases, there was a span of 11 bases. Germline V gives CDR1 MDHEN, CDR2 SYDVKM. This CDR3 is CASRRDTLNTEAFF. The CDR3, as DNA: TGTGCCAGCAGGAGGGACACTCTGAACACTGAAGCTTTCTTT.

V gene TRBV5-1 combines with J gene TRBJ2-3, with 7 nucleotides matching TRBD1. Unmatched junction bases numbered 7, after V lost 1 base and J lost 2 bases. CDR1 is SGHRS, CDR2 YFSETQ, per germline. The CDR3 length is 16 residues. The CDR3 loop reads CASSLTGAKATDTQYF. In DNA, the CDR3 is TGCGCCAGCAGCTTGACAGGGGCCAAAGCCACAGATACGCAGTATTTT.

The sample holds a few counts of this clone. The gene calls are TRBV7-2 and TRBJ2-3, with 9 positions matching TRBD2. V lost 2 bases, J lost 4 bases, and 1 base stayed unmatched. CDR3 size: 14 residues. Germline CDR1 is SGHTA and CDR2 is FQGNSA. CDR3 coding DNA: TGTGCCAGCAGCTTAAGACTAGCGGCAGATACGCAGTATTTT. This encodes CASSLRLAADTQYF. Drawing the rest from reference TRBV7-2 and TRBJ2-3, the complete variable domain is GAGVSQSPSNKVTEKGKDVELRCDPISGHTALYWYRQSLGQGLEFLIYFQGNSAPDKSGLPSDRFSAERTGGSVSTLTIQRTQQEDSAVYLCASSLRLAADTQYFGPGTRLTVL.

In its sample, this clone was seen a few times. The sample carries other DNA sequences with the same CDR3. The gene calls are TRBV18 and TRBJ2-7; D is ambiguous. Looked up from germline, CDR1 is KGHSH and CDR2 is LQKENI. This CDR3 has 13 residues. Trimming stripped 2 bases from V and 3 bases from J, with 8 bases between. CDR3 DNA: TGTGCCAGCTCACCAAGTAGGGACTACGAGCAGTACTTC. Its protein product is CASSPSRDYEQYF. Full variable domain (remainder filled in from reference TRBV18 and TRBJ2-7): NAGVMQNPRHLVRRRGQEARLRCSPMKGHSHVYWYRQLPEEGLKFMVYLQKENIIDESGMPKERFSAEFPKEGPSILRIQQVVRGDSAAYFCASSPSRDYEQYFGPGTRLTVT.

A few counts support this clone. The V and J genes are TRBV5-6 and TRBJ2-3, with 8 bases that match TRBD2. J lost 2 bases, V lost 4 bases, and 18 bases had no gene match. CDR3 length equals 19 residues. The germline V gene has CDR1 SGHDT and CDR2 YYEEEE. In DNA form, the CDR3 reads TGTGCCAGCAGCGGAATACCGGGACTAGTGGGCCGGGACACAGATACGCAGTATTTT. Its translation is CASSGIPGLVGRDTDTQYF.

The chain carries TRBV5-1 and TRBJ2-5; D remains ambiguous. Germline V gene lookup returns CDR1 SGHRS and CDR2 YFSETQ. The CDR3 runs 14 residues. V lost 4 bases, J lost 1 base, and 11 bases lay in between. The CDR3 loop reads CASSPLGIQETQYF. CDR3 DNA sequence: TGCGCCAGCAGCCCCCTAGGGATCCAAGAGACCCAGTACTTC. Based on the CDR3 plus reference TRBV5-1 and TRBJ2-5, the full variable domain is KAGVTQTPRYLIKTRGQQVTLSCSPISGHRSVSWYQQTPGQGLQFLFEYFSETQRNKGNFPGRFSGRQFSNSRSEMNVSTLELGDSALYLCASSPLGIQETQYFGPGTRLLVL.

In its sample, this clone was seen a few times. CDR3 region: CASSRGTVAKNIQYF. For the CDR3, the DNA is TGTGCCAGCAGCCGGGGAACCGTAGCCAAAAACATTCAGTACTTC. This chain joins TRBV7-2 and TRBJ2-4, with D possibly TRBD2 on 5 matching bases. The germline V gene has CDR1 SGHTA and CDR2 FQGNSA. V lost 5 bases, J lost 0 bases, and 11 bases lay in between. This CDR3 region has 15 residues.

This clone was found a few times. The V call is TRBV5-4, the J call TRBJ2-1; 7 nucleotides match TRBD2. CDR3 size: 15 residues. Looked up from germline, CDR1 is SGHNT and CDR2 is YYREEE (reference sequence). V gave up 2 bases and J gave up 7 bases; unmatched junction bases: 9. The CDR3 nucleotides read TGTGCCAGCAGCTTTGCCGGACTAGGAATGAATGAGCAGTTCTTC. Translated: CASSFAGLGMNEQFF. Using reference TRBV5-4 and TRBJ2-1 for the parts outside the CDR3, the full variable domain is ETGVTQSPTHLIKTRGQQVTLRCSSQSGHNTVSWYQQALGQGPQFIFQYYREEENGRGNFPPRFSGLQFPNYSSELNVNALELDDSALYLCASSFAGLGMNEQFFGPGTRLTVL.